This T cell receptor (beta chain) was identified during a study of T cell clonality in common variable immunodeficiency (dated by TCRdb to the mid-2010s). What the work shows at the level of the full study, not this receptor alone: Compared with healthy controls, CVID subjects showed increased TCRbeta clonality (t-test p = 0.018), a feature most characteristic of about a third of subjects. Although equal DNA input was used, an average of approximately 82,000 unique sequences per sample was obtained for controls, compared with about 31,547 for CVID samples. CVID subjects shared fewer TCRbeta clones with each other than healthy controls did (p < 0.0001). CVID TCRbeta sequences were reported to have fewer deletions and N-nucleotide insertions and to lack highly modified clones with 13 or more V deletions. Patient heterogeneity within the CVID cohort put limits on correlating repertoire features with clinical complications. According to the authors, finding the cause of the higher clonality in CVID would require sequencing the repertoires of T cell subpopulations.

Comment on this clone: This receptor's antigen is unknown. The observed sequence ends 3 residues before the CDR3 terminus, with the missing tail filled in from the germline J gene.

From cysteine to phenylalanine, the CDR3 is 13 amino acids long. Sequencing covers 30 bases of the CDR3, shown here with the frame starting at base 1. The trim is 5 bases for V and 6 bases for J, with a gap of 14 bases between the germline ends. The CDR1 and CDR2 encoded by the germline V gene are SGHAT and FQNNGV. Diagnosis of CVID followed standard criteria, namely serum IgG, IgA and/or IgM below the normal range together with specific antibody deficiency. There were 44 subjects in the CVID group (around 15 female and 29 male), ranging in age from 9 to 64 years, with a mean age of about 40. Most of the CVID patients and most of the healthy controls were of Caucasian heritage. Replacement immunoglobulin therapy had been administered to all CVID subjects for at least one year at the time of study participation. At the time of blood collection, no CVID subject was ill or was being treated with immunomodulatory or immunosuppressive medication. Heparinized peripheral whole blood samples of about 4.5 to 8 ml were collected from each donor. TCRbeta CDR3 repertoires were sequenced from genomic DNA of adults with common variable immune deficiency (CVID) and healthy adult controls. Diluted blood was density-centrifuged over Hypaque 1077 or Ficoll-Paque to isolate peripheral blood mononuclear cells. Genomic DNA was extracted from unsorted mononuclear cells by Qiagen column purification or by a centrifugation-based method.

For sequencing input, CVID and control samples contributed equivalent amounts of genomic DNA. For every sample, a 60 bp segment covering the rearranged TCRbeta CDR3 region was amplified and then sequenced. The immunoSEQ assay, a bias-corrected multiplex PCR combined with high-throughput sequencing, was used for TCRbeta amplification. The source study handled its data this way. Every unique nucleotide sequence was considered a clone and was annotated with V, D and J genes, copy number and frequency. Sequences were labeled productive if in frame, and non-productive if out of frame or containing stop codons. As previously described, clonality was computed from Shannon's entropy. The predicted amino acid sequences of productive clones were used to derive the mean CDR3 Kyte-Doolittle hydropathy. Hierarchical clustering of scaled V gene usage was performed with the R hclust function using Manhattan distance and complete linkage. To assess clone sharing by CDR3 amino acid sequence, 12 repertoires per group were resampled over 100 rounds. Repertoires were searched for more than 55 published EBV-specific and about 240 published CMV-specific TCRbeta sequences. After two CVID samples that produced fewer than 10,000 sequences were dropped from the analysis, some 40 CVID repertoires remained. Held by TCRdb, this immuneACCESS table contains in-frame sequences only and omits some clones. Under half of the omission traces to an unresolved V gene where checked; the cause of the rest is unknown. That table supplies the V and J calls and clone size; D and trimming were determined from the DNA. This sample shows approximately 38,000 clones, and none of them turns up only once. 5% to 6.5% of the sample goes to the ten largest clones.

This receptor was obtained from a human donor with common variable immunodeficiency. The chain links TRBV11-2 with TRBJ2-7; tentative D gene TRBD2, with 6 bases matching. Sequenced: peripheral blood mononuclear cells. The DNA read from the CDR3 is TGTGCCAGCAGCAACAGACTAGTGGGCGAG. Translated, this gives CASSNRLVGE. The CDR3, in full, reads CASSNRLVGEQYF.